The rows below give T cell receptor beta chains drawn from one sample of a study of cytomegalovirus exposure and HLA in healthy donors. Some clones are missing from TCRdb's copy, which holds only in-frame ones; the method was immunoSEQ multiplex PCR. This sample has about 250,000 clones, with roughly 87% found just once. The specimen was PBMCs. These receptors all stem from a man between 18 and 35 years old in good health and CMV-seropositive. Both conserved end residues are part of each CDR3. D genes are given only for firm matches.

V gene	D gene	J gene	CDR3 protein
TRBV5-1	TRBD1	TRBJ2-5	CASSTTLTGAAQYF
TRBV6-4	.	TRBJ2-3	CASSEQRNVNTQYF
TRBV7-9	.	TRBJ1-5	CASSRDGNQPQHF
TRBV20-1	.	TRBJ2-5	CSVPWRETQYF
TRBV7-8	TRBD1	TRBJ1-2	CASSLGRTGGKGYTF
TRBV30	.	TRBJ2-2	CAWSPITGELFF
TRBV7-3	TRBD1	TRBJ2-3	CASSLSGTGSGDTQYF
TRBV30	.	TRBJ2-1	CAWSGQGPEQFF
TRBV11-2	.	TRBJ2-1	CASSGRPAYNEQFF
TRBV27	.	TRBJ1-2	CASSEGGDYGYTF
TRBV9	.	TRBJ2-6	CASSVRDGISGANVLTF
TRBV2	TRBD1	TRBJ2-3	CASSGQGRTDTQYF
TRBV5-1	.	TRBJ1-2	CASSLGTASAPGYGYTF
TRBV9	.	TRBJ2-5	CASSVAMEGGGQETQYF
TRBV30	TRBD2	TRBJ2-1	CAWSLAGRPLYNEQFF
TRBV21-1	.	TRBJ1-2	CASSEQGGYTF
TRBV29-1	.	TRBJ2-7	CSVAGTRGRYEQYF
TRBV5-1	TRBD2	TRBJ2-7	CASTTGTSFYEQYF
TRBV6-5	TRBD2	TRBJ2-7	CASSYSALAGYEQYF
TRBV5-6	.	TRBJ1-1	CASSPGSSNTEAFF
TRBV5-1	.	TRBJ2-1	CASSGSGPNEQFF
TRBV2	.	TRBJ2-7	CASAGAPTYEQYF
TRBV25-1	.	TRBJ2-1	CASSAPGTRALEQFF
TRBV11-3	.	TRBJ1-1	CASSLNRDTEAFF
TRBV5-6	.	TRBJ1-1	CASSLPNQGAEAFF
TRBV10-3	.	TRBJ2-5	CAISGTGQETQYF
TRBV4-1	TRBD2	TRBJ2-1	CASRPTTLAGDVNEQFF
TRBV5-1	.	TRBJ1-1	CASSLESGRLDTEAFF
TRBV2	TRBD2	TRBJ2-7	CASSRTSGNGEQYF
TRBV11-2	TRBD2	TRBJ2-1	CASSSRTSDDEQFF
TRBV9	.	TRBJ2-2	CASSVFSGPNTGELFF
TRBV5-4	TRBD2	TRBJ2-3	CASSWTTSGRDTQYF
TRBV27	TRBD2	TRBJ2-1	CASRSLAGGVYNEQFF
TRBV27	.	TRBJ2-4	CASARETLAKNIQYF
TRBV6-5	.	TRBJ2-3	CASRKPFSTDTQYF
TRBV2	TRBD2	TRBJ2-1	CAREIAGGGYNEQFF
TRBV5-1	.	TRBJ2-6	CASSTGRSSLGANVLTF
TRBV11-1	.	TRBJ2-6	CASSLGSGIGPGANVLTF
TRBV28	.	TRBJ2-7	CASSVGTHGSYEQYF
TRBV10-3	.	TRBJ2-2	CAISEKERYTGELFF